The clone carrying this T cell receptor (beta chain) was counted a few times. The entry originates in a study of cytomegalovirus exposure and HLA in healthy donors. Study overall: The Caucasian-associated ancestry cluster contained 65% to 85% of the roughly 400 genotyped donors.

Amplification used 60 Vbeta primers and 13 Jbeta primers. Sequencing was performed with immunoSEQ multiplex PCR; in TCRdb, only in-frame clones are kept and a portion is missing. The profile covers 95,000 to 150,000 clones, with approximately 78% appearing a single time and approximately 0.99% taken by the ten largest. Per germline, CDR1 MDHEN and CDR2 SYDVKM. Trimming cost V 3 bases and J 1 base, with 7 bases left between them. The CDR3 spans 15 residues. The sequenced sample was PBMCs. The TCR was taken from a woman aged 25-40 years in good health and CMV-seronegative. The chain recombines TRBV28 with TRBJ2-6, with a tentative D call TRBD2 (6 bases). Written as DNA, the CDR3 is TGTGCCAGCAGTTTCGGGAGTTCTGGGGCCAACGTCCTGACTTTC. Translated, it gives CASSFGSSGANVLTF. Supplemented by reference TRBV28 and TRBJ2-6, the full variable domain reads DVKVTQSSRYLVKRTGEKVFLECVQDMDHENMFWYRQDPGLGLRLIYFSYDVKMKEKGDIPEGYSVSREKKERFSLILESASTNQTSMYLCASSFGSSGANVLTFGAGSRLTVL.